This T cell receptor (beta chain) was captured in a study of shared T cell receptors in the human thymus. This clone was seen once. The data were produced by immunoSEQ multiplex PCR, yet TCRdb's version contains in-frame clones alone and is incomplete. The table records 600,000 or so clones, over 75% of them present only once. The germline V gene encodes CDR1 SGHTA and CDR2 FQGTGA. There are 15 residues in the CDR3. With V trimmed by 3 bases and J by 0 bases, 2 bases remained unmatched. The same specimen was also included in a second study, on human thymus T cells.

The gene calls are TRBV7-3 and TRBJ2-7; 10 bases are shared with TRBD1. The clonotype comes from a boy in the first two years of life with a congenital heart defect. The specimen was thymocytes. CDR3 nucleotides: TGTGCCAGCAGCTTCCGGACAGGGGGCTCCTACGAGCAGTACTTC. Translation gives CASSFRTGGSYEQYF.